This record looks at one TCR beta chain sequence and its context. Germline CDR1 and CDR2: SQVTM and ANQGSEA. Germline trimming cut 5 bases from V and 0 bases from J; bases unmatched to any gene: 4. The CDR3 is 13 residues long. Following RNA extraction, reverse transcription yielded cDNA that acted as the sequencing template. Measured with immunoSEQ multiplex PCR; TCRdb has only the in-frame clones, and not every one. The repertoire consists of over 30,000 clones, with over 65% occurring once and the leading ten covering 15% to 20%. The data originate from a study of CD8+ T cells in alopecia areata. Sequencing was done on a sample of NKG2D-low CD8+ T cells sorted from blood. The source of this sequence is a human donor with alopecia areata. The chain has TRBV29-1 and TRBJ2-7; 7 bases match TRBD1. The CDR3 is CSVTGVYSYEQYF. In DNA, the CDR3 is TGCAGCGTTACAGGGGTATACTCCTACGAGCAGTACTTC.